The 22 T cell receptor beta chains below come from one sample, sequenced in a study of cytomegalovirus exposure and HLA in healthy donors. PCR primers comprised 60 Vbeta and 13 Jbeta primers. Assay used: immunoSEQ multiplex PCR; TCRdb lists only in-frame clones, some missing. The sample comprises 110,000 or so clones, about 72% of which are singletons, and 4% to 5% rests with the top ten. The sample consisted of PBMCs. The receptors were gathered from a man in his fifties in good health and CMV-seropositive.

The genes are TRBV5-1 and TRBJ2-5; no clear D gene. Trimming removed 3 bases from V and 1 base from J, with 4 bases in between. This CDR3 has 12 residues. Per the germline V gene, CDR1 is SGHRS and CDR2 is YFSETQ. CDR3: CASSSSQETQYF. CDR3 bases: TGCGCCAGCAGCTCCTCCCAAGAGACCCAGTACTTC.

The chain is built from TRBV11-2 and TRBJ2-2; D is uncertain. V lost 6 bases and J 0 bases, leaving 14 bases between the germline ends. This CDR3 has 16 residues. Per the germline V gene, CDR1 is SGHAT and CDR2 is FQNNGV. The CDR3 sequence is CASSIMGPANTGELFF. The DNA of the CDR3 is TGTGCCAGCAGTATAATGGGCCCCGCGAACACCGGGGAGCTGTTTTTT.

The V gene is TRBV28, the J gene TRBJ2-5; 8 bases are shared with TRBD2. Germline CDR1 is MDHEN and CDR2 is SYDVKM. After removal of 6 bases from V and 1 base from J, the junction contained 7 bases not matched to a gene. The CDR3 consists of 15 residues. The CDR3 coding sequence is TGTGCCAGCAGGTGGAGTAGCGGGGCCCAAGAGACCCAGTACTTC. Residues: CASRWSSGAQETQYF.

This chain links TRBV7-9 with TRBJ2-1, with D tentatively TRBD2 (5 bases). V dropped 0 bases and J dropped 7 bases, with 10 bases sitting between them. CDR1 SEHNR and CDR2 FQNEAQ come from the germline V gene (reference sequence). The CDR3 totals 14 residues. The CDR3: CASSLAREGNEQFF. The CDR3 DNA sequence: TGTGCCAGCAGCTTAGCGAGGGAAGGGAATGAGCAGTTCTTC.

This clone came up once. The J gene is TRBJ2-1, the V gene TRBV6-1; 7 bases align to TRBD1. Germline V lookup: CDR1 MNHNS, CDR2 SASEGT. With 5 bases clipped from V and 11 bases from J, the junction kept 9 bases outside the gene matches. The CDR3 length is 13 residues. The CDR3 coding sequence is TGTGCCAGCAGTTCGGACAGGCCTGTTAAGCAGTTCTTC. Encoded protein: CASSSDRPVKQFF.

CDR3 loop: CASSLEGRINQPQHF. The CDR3, as DNA: TGTGCCAGCAGCTTAGAAGGCAGGATCAATCAGCCCCAGCATTTT. This sequence joins TRBV7-2 and TRBJ1-5; D is uncertain. V was cut by 1 base and J by 3 bases, with 10 bases left in between. CDR1 is SGHTA, CDR2 FQGNSA, per germline. The CDR3 consists of 15 residues.

This rearrangement joins TRBV5-1 to TRBJ2-5, with 10 bases matching TRBD2. Gene TRBJ2-7 matches the end of the DNA better, so the J call may be wrong. Germline-derived CDR1 and CDR2 are SGHRS and YFSETQ. This CDR3 comprises 15 residues. The CDR3: CASSLLASGRDEQYF. CDR3 sequence (DNA): TGCGCCAGCAGCTTGTTGGCTAGCGGGAGAGACGAGCAGTACTTC.

As DNA, the CDR3 is TGCAGTGCTCCACTTAACACTGAAGCTTTCTTT. Amino acids: CSAPLNTEAFF. The chain employs TRBV20-1 and TRBJ1-1; D is ambiguous. The germline V and J ends were trimmed by 5 bases and 2 bases, with 6 bases remaining between them. Germline V gene sequence: CDR1 DFQATT, CDR2 SNEGSKA (reference sequence). This CDR3 has 11 amino acids.

This chain joins TRBV10-3 and TRBJ1-1; D gene unclear. The CDR3 length is 14 residues. Trimming shortened V by 4 bases and J by 0 bases, and 9 bases separated the two germline ends. Germline-derived CDR1 and CDR2 are ENHRY and SYGVKD. DNA of the CDR3: TGTGCCATCAGTGGTGTAGAGGTGAACACTGAAGCTTTCTTT. It encodes CAISGVEVNTEAFF.

The rearrangement joins TRBV4-3 to TRBJ2-1; 8 positions match TRBD2. Germline V gene data show CDR1 as LGHNA and CDR2 as YSLEER. This CDR3 is built from 15 residues. The V gene end was trimmed by 0 bases and the J gene end by 5 bases; junction bases not matched to a gene: 3. CDR3 protein: CASSQEAGADNEQFF. The CDR3 nucleotides read TGCGCCAGCAGCCAAGAAGCGGGAGCGGACAATGAGCAGTTCTTC.

The chain combines TRBV6-5 with TRBJ2-5, with D tentatively TRBD1 (5 bases). The J call is uncertain, as TRBJ2-7 better fits the DNA end. Germline V gives CDR1 MNHEY, CDR2 SVGAGI. The CDR3 spans 14 residues. CDR3 loop: CASSYRGGLYEQYF. CDR3 nucleotide sequence: TGTGCCAGCAGTTACAGGGGCGGCCTCTACGAGCAGTACTTC.

The rearrangement joins TRBV13 to TRBJ2-1; 10 bases agree with TRBD1. CDR1 is PRHDT, CDR2 FYEKMQ, per germline (reference sequence). Trimming at V came to 0 bases and at J to 5 bases, leaving 4 bases not matched to a gene. This CDR3 has 16 residues. CDR3 in amino acids: CASSLGSGQGNNEQFF. For the CDR3, the DNA is TGTGCCAGCAGCTTAGGCTCGGGACAGGGGAACAATGAGCAGTTCTTC.

V gene TRBV18 combines with J gene TRBJ2-1; possible D gene TRBD2, 5 bases. Germline V lookup: CDR1 KGHSH, CDR2 LQKENI. V lost 0 bases to trimming and J lost 9 bases, with 18 bases between them. The CDR3 covers 16 residues. CDR3 nucleotides: TGTGCCAGCTCACCACCGGCACTGACGGGGTATGGTGAGCAGTTCTTC. Encoded protein: CASSPPALTGYGEQFF.

The V and J genes are TRBV6-5 and TRBJ2-2; D is uncertain. V was shortened by 8 bases and J by 2 bases, with 9 bases between the two germline ends. Germline V gene sequence: CDR1 MNHEY, CDR2 SVGAGI. CDR3 length: 13 amino acids. The DNA for the CDR3 is TGTGCCAGCGAGGAACCTAACACCGGGGAGCTGTTTTTT. Its protein is CASEEPNTGELFF.

In nucleotides, the CDR3 is TGTGCCAGCTCACCACCGGCGGGGATGGCCCCCGGCGCCTACAATGAGCAGTTCTTC. Translation gives CASSPPAGMAPGAYNEQFF. The chain joins TRBV18 to TRBJ2-1, with D tentatively TRBD2 (6 bases). This CDR3 comprises 19 residues. In germline, CDR1 is KGHSH, CDR2 LQKENI. The V end lost 0 bases, the J end lost 2 bases, and 20 bases lay between the germline ends.

CDR3 DNA: TGTGCCAGCAGTCGTACAGCGAACACTGAAGCTTTCTTT. Protein: CASSRTANTEAFF. The V and J genes are TRBV6-5 and TRBJ1-1; no definite D call. V lost 5 bases to trimming and J lost 1 base, with 8 bases between them. The CDR3 runs 13 residues. Germline-derived CDR1 and CDR2 are MNHEY and SVGAGI.

This chain joins TRBV2 and TRBJ1-5; 11 nucleotides line up with TRBD1. Germline V gives CDR1 SNHLY, CDR2 FYNNEI. With V trimmed by 4 bases and J by 4 bases, 3 bases remained unmatched. The CDR3 length is 15 residues. The CDR3 nucleotides read TGTGCCAGCAGTGTCGGACAGGGGGCTAATCAGCCCCAGCATTTT. It yields the protein CASSVGQGANQPQHF. Combining the CDR3 with reference TRBV2 and TRBJ1-5 gives the whole variable domain EPEVTQTPSHQVTQMGQEVILRCVPISNHLYFYWYRQILGQKVEFLVSFYNNEISEKSEIFDDQFSVERPDGSNFTLKIRSTKLEDSAMYFCASSVGQGANQPQHFGDGTRLSIL.

This chain links TRBV2 with TRBJ1-5; 8 nucleotides align to TRBD1. V shed 8 bases, J shed 4 bases, and the junction held 7 bases outside the gene matches. Germline values: CDR1 SNHLY, CDR2 FYNNEI. This CDR3 contains 14 residues. The CDR3 bases are TGTGCCAGCGGACAGGGTCGCGGGAATCAGCCCCAGCATTTT. Its translation: CASGQGRGNQPQHF.

The V gene is TRBV7-2, the J gene TRBJ1-2, with unresolved D. Trimming pared 2 bases from V and 0 bases from J, leaving 7 bases between. The CDR3 extends over 14 amino acids. From germline, CDR1 is SGHTA and CDR2 FQGNSA. The CDR3 DNA is TGTGCCAGCAGCTTAACACAGACTAACTATGGCTACACCTTC. The encoded protein is CASSLTQTNYGYTF.

This clone was recorded only once. This chain uses TRBV29-1 with TRBJ1-4; D is uncertain. The CDR3 contains 14 residues. Germline CDR1 SQVTM, CDR2 ANQGSEA. V was cut by 1 base and J by 5 bases, with 11 bases left in between. The CDR3 reads CSVEVGRPNEKLFF. The CDR3 DNA reads as TGCAGCGTTGAAGTGGGGAGGCCGAATGAAAAACTGTTTTTT.

The CDR3 reads CASSSNSGIQSGYTF. Written as DNA, the CDR3 is TGCGCCAGCAGCTCAAATTCCGGGATTCAGAGTGGCTACACCTTC. The V call is TRBV5-1, the J call TRBJ1-2; no firm D call. The CDR3 totals 15 residues. Germline loops: CDR1 SGHRS, CDR2 YFSETQ. V was clipped by 3 bases and J by 7 bases, with 19 bases between them.

The chain carries TRBV5-1 and TRBJ2-3; possibly TRBD1 for D (5 bases). The CDR3 consists of 16 residues. Trimming left V 3 bases short and J 0 bases short, with 14 bases between. Germline assignment: CDR1 SGHRS and CDR2 YFSETQ. CDR3 in amino acids: CASSWGPGPSTDTQYF. In nucleotides, the CDR3 is TGCGCCAGCAGCTGGGGCCCCGGTCCAAGCACAGATACGCAGTATTTT.